One sample yielded the 31 T cell receptor beta chains listed below, sequenced in a study of shared clonotypes between healthy human individuals. Sequencing was performed with immunoSEQ multiplex PCR; in TCRdb, only in-frame clones are kept and a portion is missing. The sample lists about 2,200,000 clones, approximately 94% occurring once. As defined, naive CD8 cells were CD45RO-negative and positively selected for CCR7, with terminally differentiated effector memory CD45RA+ cells excluded. Sample: naive CD8+ T cells from PBMCs. These receptors were obtained from a young man in good health. Some clones in this sample may be carry-over from other donors' samples.

CDR3 amino acids: CASILTPPGWGELFF. The CDR3 coding sequence is TGTGCCAGCATCCTCACCCCTCCGGGGTGGGGGGAGCTGTTTTTT. V is TRBV7-9 and J is TRBJ2-2; D may be TRBD2 (5 bases). CDR1 is SEHNR and CDR2 is FQNEAQ in the germline V gene (reference sequence). CDR3 length: 15 residues. Trimming took off 7 bases at V and 8 bases at J, with 20 bases between the two ends.

This chain connects TRBV28 to TRBJ2-3; D perhaps matches TRBD2 (5 bases). The germline V and J ends were trimmed by 7 bases and 5 bases, with 19 bases remaining between them. Germline V gene lookup returns CDR1 MDHEN and CDR2 SYDVKM. This CDR3 comprises 15 residues. CDR3 sequence: CASNFGTVGRDTQYF. Here the CDR3 DNA reads TGTGCCAGCAATTTTGGTACAGTGGGGAGAGATACGCAGTATTTT.

This clone appeared a single time. A read error may produce the germline difference seen at one junction end. V and J are TRBV7-6 and TRBJ2-7, with D possibly being TRBD1 or TRBD2 (5 bases each). The CDR3 is made up of 13 amino acids. Germline CDR1 SGHVS, CDR2 FNYEAQ. CDR3 region: CASRLGTFGEQYF. The CDR3 nucleotides are TGTGCCAGCAGATTAGGGACCTTTGGCGAGCAGTACTTC.

V and J are TRBV10-3 and TRBJ1-5; the match to TRBD1 covers 9 bases. The V and J ends lost 0 bases and 1 base, in that order; junction bases with no gene match: 16. Per germline, CDR1 ENHRY and CDR2 SYGVKD. The CDR3 runs to 21 residues. The DNA for the CDR3 is TGTGCCATCAGTGAGTCCTGGATGGGGGACAGGGTGTTCGGGAGCAATCAGCCCCAGCATTTT. Its translation: CAISESWMGDRVFGSNQPQHF.

The chain links TRBV4-1 to TRBJ1-2; D is possibly TRBD1 (6 bases). Germline assignment: CDR1 MGHRA and CDR2 YSYEKL. The CDR3 runs 15 residues. The V gene lost 4 bases and the J gene lost 0 bases, with 12 bases spanning the gap. The CDR3 nucleotides read TGCGCCAGCAGCCTCGGACAGAATCCTAACTATGGCTACACCTTC. Translation: CASSLGQNPNYGYTF.

This clone was observed once. Sequence at one end of the junction differs from germline and may be a read error. The rearrangement uses TRBV7-2 and TRBJ2-2; a weak D match, TRBD2 (6 bases). Germline V gene sequence: CDR1 SGHTA, CDR2 FQGNSA. CDR3 length equals 18 residues. In nucleotides, the CDR3 is TGTGCCAGCAGCCACCCGGACGGGGCGGGGCCAAACACCGGGGAGCTGCTTTTT. Its translation is CASSHPDGAGPNTGELLF.

This chain uses TRBV4-1 with TRBJ2-7, with a possible D match to TRBD2 (5 bases). This CDR3 region has 13 residues. Trimming shortened V by 6 bases and J by 1 base, and 10 bases separated the two germline ends. Germline loops: CDR1 MGHRA, CDR2 YSYEKL. CDR3 nucleotide sequence: TGCGCCAGCAGGCCGGGATCTTCCTACGAGCAGTACTTC. It specifies CASRPGSSYEQYF.

Points on this clone: Other DNA sequences in the same sample also yield this CDR3. J is TRBJ1-1 and V is TRBV9; 7 positions match TRBD1. Germline V gives CDR1 SGDLS, CDR2 YYNGEE. This CDR3 contains 14 residues. The junction had 0 bases not matched to a gene; V was cut back by 0 bases and J by 1 base. As DNA, the CDR3 is TGTGCCAGCAGCGTAGACAGGGGGAACACTGAAGCTTTCTTT. Its protein is CASSVDRGNTEAFF.

The rearrangement uses TRBV27 and TRBJ2-5; 9 bases align to TRBD2. CDR1 is MNHEY, CDR2 SMNVEV, per germline (reference sequence). V was clipped by 5 bases and J by 5 bases; unmatched bases: 15. The CDR3 is made up of 17 amino acids. CDR3 amino acids: CASSLVGVAGVVETQYF. CDR3 DNA sequence: TGTGCCAGCAGTCTAGTCGGGGTAGCGGGAGTAGTGGAGACCCAGTACTTC.

This clone was counted a single time. The rearrangement uses TRBV9 and TRBJ2-1, with 9 bases lining up with TRBD2. CDR3 size: 17 residues. J lost 1 base, V lost 0 bases, and 5 bases had no gene match. The germline gives CDR1 SGDLS, CDR2 YYNGEE. In DNA form, the CDR3 reads TGTGCCAGCAGCGTAGATCTTAGCGGGAGTTCCTACAATGAGCAGTTCTTC. Encoded protein: CASSVDLSGSSYNEQFF.

The chain uses TRBV19 and TRBJ2-7; a possible D gene is TRBD1 (7 bases). From germline, CDR1 is LNHDA and CDR2 SQIVND (reference sequence). The ends were cut back, 1 base at V and 0 bases at J, with 13 bases in the middle. The CDR3 runs to 16 residues. Written as DNA, the CDR3 is TGTGCCAGTAGTATAGGGGGCGGGACAGCCTCCTACGAGCAGTACTTC. Encoded protein: CASSIGGGTASYEQYF.

The chain employs TRBV30 and TRBJ1-5; 9 bases line up with TRBD1. Germline V lookup: CDR1 GTSNPN, CDR2 SVGIG (reference sequence). The J segment lost 2 bases and the V segment lost 4 bases, leaving 12 bases of the junction unmatched. The CDR3 loop spans 17 amino acids. The DNA of the CDR3 is TGTGCCTGGAAACCGGGACAGGGCTTGTTGTGCAATCAGCCCCAGCATTTT. It specifies CAWKPGQGLLCNQPQHF.

The chain joins TRBV27 to TRBJ2-7; TRBD1 aligns across 8 bases. Germline trimming cut 6 bases from V and 3 bases from J; bases unmatched to any gene: 10. The length of the CDR3 is 15 residues. Germline V lookup: CDR1 MNHEY, CDR2 SMNVEV (reference sequence). The DNA of the CDR3 is TGTGCCAGCAGCCTAAGCAGGGGGCACCTCTACGAGCAGTACTTC. It is translated as CASSLSRGHLYEQYF.

The V call is TRBV27, the J call TRBJ2-1; unclear D gene. Germline V gene data show CDR1 as MNHEY and CDR2 as SMNVEV (reference sequence). V was cut by 4 bases and J by 0 bases, with 10 bases left in between. The CDR3 contains 15 residues. The CDR3 nucleotides read TGTGCCAGCAGTTCCACTCCGAGCTCCTACAATGAGCAGTTCTTC. Translating gives CASSSTPSSYNEQFF.

The chain uses TRBV27 and TRBJ2-7, with TRBD1 matching 8 bases. The CDR3 covers 15 residues. After removal of 6 bases from V and 4 bases from J, the junction contained 11 bases not matched to a gene. Looked up from germline, CDR1 is MNHEY and CDR2 is SMNVEV (reference sequence). CDR3 sequence (DNA): TGTGCCAGCAGCTCCATTGGGACAGGCTTATACGAGCAGTACTTC. Its translation is CASSSIGTGLYEQYF.

The chain uses TRBV4-3 and TRBJ2-7; either TRBD1 or TRBD2 may supply D (6 bases each). The CDR3 is 18 residues long. The germline V gene encodes CDR1 LGHNA and CDR2 YSLEER. With 0 bases removed from V and 2 bases from J, the gap between germline ends came to 20 bases. As DNA, the CDR3 is TGCGCCAGCAGCCAAGATAGTTGGAGGGGGGTCGCCACCTACGAGCAGTACTTC. Amino acid sequence: CASSQDSWRGVATYEQYF.

V gene TRBV28 combines with J gene TRBJ2-1, with 7 bases lining up with TRBD2. Germline-derived CDR1 and CDR2 are MDHEN and SYDVKM. The length of the CDR3 is 18 residues. Trimming cost V 5 bases and J 5 bases; bases outside gene matches: 18. The CDR3 sequence is CASSPLGYSSGNNNEQFF. In nucleotides, the CDR3 is TGTGCCAGCAGTCCCCTCGGGTATTCGAGCGGGAATAACAATGAGCAGTTCTTC.

V is TRBV29-1 and J is TRBJ2-7; no firm D call. The V and J ends lost 4 bases and 0 bases respectively, with 7 bases between them. CDR1 and CDR2 from the germline V gene are SQVTM and ANQGSEA. The CDR3 contains 12 residues. This CDR3 is CSVVSSSYEQYF. CDR3 nucleotides: TGCAGCGTTGTTTCCAGCTCCTACGAGCAGTACTTC.

V gene TRBV5-1 combines with J gene TRBJ2-1; TRBD1 matches at 7 bases. CDR3 length equals 12 residues. V lost 3 bases, J lost 10 bases, and 4 bases stayed unmatched. Germline V CDR1 and CDR2: SGHRS, YFSETQ. In nucleotides, the CDR3 is TGCGCCAGCAGCTCGGACAGGCGGGAGCAGTTCTTC. This gives the protein CASSSDRREQFF.

V usage is TRBV27 and J usage is TRBJ2-2, with D possibly being TRBD1 or TRBD2 (5 bases each). Germline V CDR1 and CDR2: MNHEY, SMNVEV (reference sequence). The CDR3 totals 16 residues. V lost 0 bases, J lost 7 bases, and 15 bases lay in between. CDR3 sequence (DNA): TGTGCCAGCAGTTTATCCGGGACCCCCGGGGACGGGGAGCTGTTTTTT. Its protein product is CASSLSGTPGDGELFF.

V is TRBV27 and J is TRBJ2-7; 12 bases line up with TRBD1. The CDR3 loop spans 16 amino acids. CDR1 and CDR2 from the germline V gene are MNHEY and SMNVEV (reference sequence). The junction had 10 bases not matched to a gene; V was cut back by 7 bases and J by 3 bases. CDR3 nucleotide sequence: TGTGCCAGCACCCAACGGGGGACAGGGGGCTACTACGAGCAGTACTTC. Its protein product is CASTQRGTGGYYEQYF.

The CDR3 sequence: CASSSKIGRNEQYF. The CDR3 DNA reads TGCGCCAGCAGCTCCAAGATAGGCAGAAACGAGCAGTACTTC. The J gene is TRBJ2-7, the V gene TRBV4-3, with D hard to call. The V end lost 5 bases, the J end lost 5 bases, and 16 bases lay between the germline ends. This CDR3 spans 14 amino acids. Germline V gene data show CDR1 as LGHNA and CDR2 as YSLEER.

The rearrangement joins TRBV28 to TRBJ2-7, with no clear D. V lost 5 bases to trimming and J lost 5 bases, with 10 bases between them. Germline-derived CDR1 and CDR2 are MDHEN and SYDVKM. The CDR3 length is 12 residues. Written as DNA, the CDR3 is TGTGCCAGCAGTCCGCGAGGACACGAGCAGTACTTC. It translates to CASSPRGHEQYF.

Here the CDR3 reads CASSLSLQGEGNEQFF. The DNA for the CDR3 is TGTGCCAGCAGCTTGTCGTTGCAGGGTGAAGGGAATGAGCAGTTCTTC. This rearrangement joins TRBV5-6 to TRBJ2-1; D perhaps matches TRBD1 (5 bases). Trimming left V 1 base short and J 7 bases short, with 18 bases between. CDR3 length equals 16 residues. CDR1 and CDR2 (germline): SGHDT, YYEEEE.

The rearrangement uses TRBV9 and TRBJ2-1; D is ambiguous. This CDR3 region has 13 residues. V was trimmed by 4 bases and J by 9 bases, leaving 14 bases between them. Germline V CDR1 and CDR2: SGDLS, YYNGEE. The CDR3 here is CASSPGPPGEQFF. Written as DNA, the CDR3 is TGTGCCAGCAGCCCCGGGCCGCCGGGTGAGCAGTTCTTC.

About this clone itself: Other DNA sequences in this sample translate to the same CDR3. V and J are TRBV19 and TRBJ2-7; the match to TRBD2 covers 10 bases. The CDR3 runs to 15 residues. Germline values: CDR1 LNHDA, CDR2 SQIVND (reference sequence). Losses at the gene ends were 3 bases for V and 2 bases for J; bases not matched to a gene: 4. The CDR3 loop is CASSIWLAGAYEQYF. DNA for the CDR3: TGTGCCAGTAGTATCTGGCTAGCGGGAGCCTACGAGCAGTACTTC.

The V and J genes are TRBV11-2 and TRBJ2-1; D not certain. The germline V gene has CDR1 SGHAT and CDR2 FQNNGV. The V end lost 5 bases, the J end lost 4 bases, and 15 bases lay between the germline ends. The CDR3 is 15 amino acids. CDR3 region: CASSRRRDPYNEQFF. CDR3 nucleotide sequence: TGTGCCAGCAGCCGTAGACGAGACCCATACAATGAGCAGTTCTTC.

The table lists this clone with a count of one. At the DNA level, this CDR3 is encoded by other sequences in the same sample as well. The chain joins TRBV11-2 to TRBJ2-7, with no clear D. CDR3 size: 12 residues. Per germline, CDR1 SGHAT and CDR2 FQNNGV. With 5 bases removed from V and 2 bases from J, the gap between germline ends came to 7 bases. DNA of the CDR3: TGTGCCAGCAGCCCTAGGACCTACGAGCAGTACTTC. Amino acids: CASSPRTYEQYF.

This clone was detected only once. The rearrangement uses TRBV27 and TRBJ1-5, with D unresolved. Trimming stripped 0 bases from V and 5 bases from J, with 8 bases between. The CDR3 length is 14 residues. The germline CDR1 and CDR2 sequences are MNHEY and SMNVEV (reference sequence). As DNA, the CDR3 is TGTGCCAGCAGTTTATCTAGGTGGGATCAGCCCCAGCATTTT. Translating it yields CASSLSRWDQPQHF.

This clone was seen a handful of times. Other DNA variants within this sample encode the same CDR3. The rearrangement uses TRBV28 and TRBJ2-5, with D uncertain. In germline, CDR1 is MDHEN, CDR2 SYDVKM. The CDR3 is 13 amino acids. Trimming removed 3 bases at V and 1 base at J, with 6 bases between. The CDR3 sequence: CASSLGSQETQYF. The CDR3 nucleotides are TGTGCCAGCAGTTTGGGCAGCCAAGAGACCCAGTACTTC.

This rearrangement joins TRBV7-9 to TRBJ2-1; TRBD2 aligns across 10 bases. Germline CDR1 SEHNR, CDR2 FQNEAQ (reference sequence). The CDR3 consists of 15 residues. J lost 7 bases, V lost 3 bases, and 6 bases had no gene match. CDR3 sequence (DNA): TGTGCCAGCAGCTTCAAACTAGCGGGAATAAATGAGCAGTTCTTC. Its protein is CASSFKLAGINEQFF.